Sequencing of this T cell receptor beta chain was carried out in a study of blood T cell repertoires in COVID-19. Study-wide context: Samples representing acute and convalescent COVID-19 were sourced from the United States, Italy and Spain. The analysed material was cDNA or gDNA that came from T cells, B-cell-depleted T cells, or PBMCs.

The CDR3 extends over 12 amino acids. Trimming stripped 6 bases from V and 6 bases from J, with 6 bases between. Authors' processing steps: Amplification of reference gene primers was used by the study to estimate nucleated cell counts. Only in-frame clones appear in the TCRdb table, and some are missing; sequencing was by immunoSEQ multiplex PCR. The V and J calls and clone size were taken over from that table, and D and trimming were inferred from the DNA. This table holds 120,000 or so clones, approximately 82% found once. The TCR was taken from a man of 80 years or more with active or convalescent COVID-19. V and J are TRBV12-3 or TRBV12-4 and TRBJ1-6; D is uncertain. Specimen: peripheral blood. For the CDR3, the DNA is TGTGCCAGCAGCGGGGTTAATTCACCCCTCCACTTT. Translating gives CASSGVNSPLHF.